These 9 T cell receptor beta chains came from one sample sequenced in a study of T cell responses to AZD1222 COVID-19 vaccine. Repertoires were generated with immunoSEQ multiplex PCR, while TCRdb's copy carries only in-frame clones and drops some. This table has about 150,000 clones, 85% to 95% appearing once. The specimen comprised peripheral blood, sampled on day 0 of MenACWY control vaccination. The receptors derive from an adult in good health.

The chain combines TRBV5-1 with TRBJ1-1; D call uncertain. In germline, CDR1 is SGHRS, CDR2 YFSETQ. This CDR3 has 12 amino acids. V gave up 0 bases and J gave up 4 bases, with 4 bases separating them. The CDR3 nucleotides read TGCGCCAGCAGCTTGGTAGGCACTGAAGCTTTCTTT. Its translation is CASSLVGTEAFF.

The genes are TRBV5-4 and TRBJ1-4; 7 positions match TRBD1. The V segment lost 4 bases and the J segment 8 bases; nucleotides outside the gene matches: 11. Germline CDR1 reads SGHNT; CDR2 reads YYREEE (reference sequence). The CDR3 spans 15 residues. CDR3 protein: CASSMTGREGEKLFF. CDR3 in DNA: TGTGCCAGCAGCATGACAGGGAGAGAAGGGGAAAAACTGTTTTTT.

The chain has TRBV5-1 and TRBJ2-1; TRBD1 might be the D (6 bases). This CDR3 is built from 10 residues. Trimming cost V 2 bases and J 14 bases, with 8 bases left between them. Germline V gives CDR1 SGHRS, CDR2 YFSETQ. CDR3 in DNA: TGCGCCAGCAGCTTCCCAGGGGAGTTCTTC. It codes for CASSFPGEFF.

The chain carries TRBV19 and TRBJ1-2, with no clear D. Deletions cut 3 bases from V and 1 base from J, with 9 bases between. Germline values: CDR1 LNHDA, CDR2 SQIVND (reference sequence). There are 14 residues in the CDR3. The CDR3 DNA is TGTGCCAGTAGTATGCAGGCTCTTAACTATGGCTACACCTTC. The encoded protein is CASSMQALNYGYTF.

The gene calls are TRBV4-1 and TRBJ1-3, with TRBD1 matching 8 bases. Trimming cost V 0 bases and J 4 bases; bases outside gene matches: 5. The CDR3 has 16 residues. Germline CDR1 MGHRA, CDR2 YSYEKL. The chain's CDR3 is CASSQDSDRVGNTIYF. In DNA, the CDR3 is TGCGCCAGCAGCCAAGATTCGGACAGGGTCGGAAACACCATATATTTT.

CDR3 amino acids: CAQGSDQETQYF. The CDR3 nucleotides read TGTGCCCAGGGGTCGGATCAAGAGACCCAGTACTTC. This rearrangement joins TRBV7-9 to TRBJ2-5, with a tentative D call TRBD1 (6 bases). Trimming removed 11 bases at V and 2 bases at J, with 12 bases between. The CDR3 extends over 12 amino acids. The germline CDR1 and CDR2 sequences are SEHNR and FQNEAQ (reference sequence). Full variable domain (rest looked up from reference TRBV7-9 and TRBJ2-5): DTGVSQNPRHKITKRGQNVTFRCDPISEHNRLYWYRQTLGQGPEFLTYFQNEAQLEKSRLLSDRFSAERPKGSFSTLEIQRTEQGDSAMYLCAQGSDQETQYFGPGTRLLVL.

CDR3 amino acids: CASSLLRGTYNEQFF. The CDR3 region has the DNA TGTGCCAGCAGTTTATTGAGGGGAACCTACAATGAGCAGTTCTTC. The rearrangement joins TRBV27 to TRBJ2-1; D is perhaps TRBD1 or TRBD2 (5 bases each). This CDR3 spans 15 amino acids. Trimming shortened V by 1 base and J by 2 bases, and 9 bases separated the two germline ends. Germline V gene sequence: CDR1 MNHEY, CDR2 SMNVEV (reference sequence).

The rearrangement joins TRBV7-8 to TRBJ1-5, with 8 bases matching TRBD1. CDR1 SGHVS and CDR2 FQNEAQ come from the germline V gene. The CDR3 is 15 residues long. The ends lost 5 bases at V and 6 bases at J; junction bases unmatched: 9. The CDR3 is CASSQSQGVGQPQHF. CDR3 DNA sequence: TGTGCCAGCAGCCAATCACAGGGGGTTGGTCAGCCCCAGCATTTT.

The chain joins TRBV2 to TRBJ1-2, with D perhaps TRBD1 (5 bases). The CDR3 totals 15 residues. The germline V gene encodes CDR1 SNHLY and CDR2 FYNNEI. V was pared by 6 bases and J by 4 bases, with 18 bases between. For the CDR3, the DNA is TGTGCCAGCAGAGCCGGGGCTGAGGAAGGCTATGGCTACACCTTC. The encoded protein is CASRAGAEEGYGYTF.